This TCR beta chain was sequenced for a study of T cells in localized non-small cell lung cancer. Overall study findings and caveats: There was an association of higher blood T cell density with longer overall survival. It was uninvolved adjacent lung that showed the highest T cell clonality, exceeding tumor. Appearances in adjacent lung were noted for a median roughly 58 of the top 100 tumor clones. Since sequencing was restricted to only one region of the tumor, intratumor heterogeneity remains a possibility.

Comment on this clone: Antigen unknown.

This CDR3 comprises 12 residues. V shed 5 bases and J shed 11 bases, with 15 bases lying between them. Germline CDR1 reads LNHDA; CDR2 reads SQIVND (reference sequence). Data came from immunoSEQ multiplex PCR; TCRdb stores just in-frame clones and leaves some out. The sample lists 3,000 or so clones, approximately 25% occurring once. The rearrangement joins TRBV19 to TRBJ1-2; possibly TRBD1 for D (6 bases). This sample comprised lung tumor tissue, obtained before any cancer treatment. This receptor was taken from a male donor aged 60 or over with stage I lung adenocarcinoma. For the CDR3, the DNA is TGTGCCAGTAGTCACAAGGGGGGCTCTTACACCTTC. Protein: CASSHKGGSYTF.